This entry lists 5 T cell receptor beta chains sequenced from one sample in a study of blood T cell repertoires in COVID-19. This table comes from immunoSEQ multiplex PCR, and its TCRdb copy is limited to in-frame clones, with some not included. The data contain approximately 270,000 clones, approximately 90% of them seen just once; the ten biggest clones take up about 4%. Sample: PBMCs or T cells enriched from blood (not recorded which). Receptor source: a woman in her 30s with acute COVID-19.

This chain links TRBV5-6 with TRBJ1-1; 8 bases match TRBD1. V dropped 7 bases and J dropped 1; count of bases not matched to a gene: 3. The germline V gene has CDR1 SGHDT and CDR2 YYEEEE. CDR3 length equals 13 residues. CDR3: CASAGTGNTEAFF. Written as DNA, the CDR3 is TGTGCCAGCGCAGGGACAGGGAACACTGAAGCTTTCTTT.

This chain connects TRBV12-3 or TRBV12-4 to TRBJ2-3; weak D call: TRBD2 (6 bases). The V gene lost 3 bases and the J gene lost 9 bases, with 13 bases spanning the gap. There are 13 residues in the CDR3. The CDR3 loop is CASSFGTRGTQYF. CDR3 bases: TGTGCCAGCAGTTTCGGGACTCGTGGGACGCAGTATTTT.

The CDR3 here is CASSTTGGRGSPLHF. The CDR3, as DNA: TGTGCCAGCAGCACCACAGGGGGCCGTGGTTCACCCCTCCACTTT. The rearrangement uses TRBV9 and TRBJ1-6, with TRBD1 matching over 9 bases. The ends lost 4 bases at V and 9 bases at J; junction bases unmatched: 8. In germline, CDR1 is SGDLS, CDR2 YYNGEE. The CDR3 contains 15 residues.

The chain carries TRBV4-2 and TRBJ1-6; 7 nucleotides match TRBD1. The V segment lost 4 bases and the J segment 6 bases; nucleotides outside the gene matches: 9. The germline gives CDR1 LGHNA, CDR2 YNFKEQ. This CDR3 spans 16 amino acids. The CDR3 DNA follows: TGTGCCAGCAGCCTTAGTAGCGACAGGGCTAATTCACCCCTCCACTTT. Translated, it gives CASSLSSDRANSPLHF.

The genes are TRBV13 and TRBJ2-7, with D maybe TRBD2 (5 bases). The germline V gene encodes CDR1 PRHDT and CDR2 FYEKMQ (reference sequence). V was trimmed by 0 bases and J by 5 bases, leaving 8 bases between them. The CDR3 sequence is 13 residues long. The CDR3 loop reads CASSLGGVNEQYF. CDR3 sequence (DNA): TGTGCCAGCAGCTTAGGCGGGGTAAACGAGCAGTACTTC.